The clone carrying this TCR beta chain came up many times. Its antigen is as yet unknown. Quantitative 5'-RACE with molecular barcodes was used to make the TCR beta libraries. TCRdb re-called the 5' RACE reads through MiXCR, storing one row per CDR3 protein. The sample lists fewer than 250,000 distinct CDR3 sequences; approximately 10% were seen once. The CDR3 extends over 14 amino acids. Trimming removed 6 bases from V and 2 bases from J, with 12 bases in between. This sample was included in a study of CD8 T cells in ankylosing spondylitis. Notes on the study in general: Clones tied to disease were said to be significantly enriched in matched ankylosing spondylitis synovial fluid. A TCR beta motif made of fewer than ten highly homologous variants seemed typical of ankylosing spondylitis blood. Reports of some motif variants in reactive arthritis synovial fluid and blood predate this one.

This rearrangement joins TRBV12-3 or TRBV12-4 to TRBJ2-3, with a possible D match to TRBD2 (5 bases). This TCR was recovered from a male donor with ankylosing spondylitis or in good health (not recorded which). The sample was blood, either unsorted or a sorted T cell fraction (not recorded which). Here the CDR3 DNA reads TGTGCCAGCAGCTCGAGAGGGAACACAGATACGCAGTATTTT. This translates into CASSSRGNTDTQYF.